This T cell receptor beta chain was sequenced during a study of blood T cell repertoires in COVID-19. This clone was counted between two and nine times. With 5 bases removed from V and 3 bases from J, the gap between germline ends came to 12 bases. This CDR3 contains 13 residues. Germline values: CDR1 SGHRS, CDR2 YFSETQ. Sequenced by immunoSEQ multiplex PCR; TCRdb stores in-frame clones only, minus some. The table lists just under 350,000 clones, roughly 90% of them singletons, with around 7.9% in the top ten. Sequenced: peripheral blood. This chain links TRBV5-1 with TRBJ2-7, with a weak D call TRBD2 (5 bases). The receptor was derived from a woman in her seventies with COVID-19, enrolled during active disease. CDR3 residues: CASRERGFYEQYF. The DNA for the CDR3 is TGCGCCAGCAGGGAACGGGGATTCTACGAGCAGTACTTC.